This TCR beta chain came from a study of T cell responses to AZD1222 COVID-19 vaccine. General study results and limits: White British ancestry dominated among donors, who included more females, and clonal diversity was possibly underestimated.

The assay was immunoSEQ multiplex PCR, and TCRdb's table has in-frame clones only and misses some. The sample contains 150,000 to 200,000 clones, 90% to 95% of which appear only once. The CDR3 has 14 residues. Germline trimming cut 5 bases from V and 2 bases from J; bases unmatched to any gene: 3. CDR1 PRHDT and CDR2 FYEKMQ come from the germline V gene (reference sequence). On this clone itself: Antigen unknown.

Sample: peripheral blood, taken 28 days after the second AZD1222 dose. The rearrangement joins TRBV13 to TRBJ2-7; the match to TRBD1 covers 10 bases. This clonotype was sampled from an adult who received the AZD1222 COVID-19 vaccine. The CDR3 DNA follows: TGTGCCAGCAGCCACGGACAGGGGGCCTACGAGCAGTACTTC. Its translation is CASSHGQGAYEQYF.